A single sample gave rise to the 32 T cell receptor beta chains below, sequenced in a study of blood T cell repertoires in COVID-19. Sequencing used immunoSEQ multiplex PCR; TCRdb keeps in-frame clones, though not all of them. Of under 300,000 clones in the sample, 85% to 90% were seen once. Source material: peripheral blood. All receptors come from a man between 18 and 35 years old with active or convalescent COVID-19.

V is TRBV6-5 and J is TRBJ1-2, with 7 bases matching TRBD1. The CDR3 extends over 15 amino acids. The V and J ends lost 5 bases and 6 bases, in that order; junction bases with no gene match: 12. Per germline, CDR1 MNHEY and CDR2 SVGAGI. CDR3 loop: CASSPEQGRRNGYTF. The CDR3 DNA sequence: TGTGCCAGCAGTCCCGAACAGGGGAGGAGGAATGGCTACACCTTC.

The rearrangement links TRBV10-3 to TRBJ2-1; 11 nucleotides agree with TRBD2. Germline CDR1 reads ENHRY; CDR2 reads SYGVKD. CDR3 length equals 15 residues. J lost 4 bases, V lost 8 bases, and 7 bases had no gene match. CDR3 nucleotides: TGTGCCATCGGCCTGACTAGCGGGGAGTACAATGAGCAGTTCTTC. Its translation: CAIGLTSGEYNEQFF.

The chain uses TRBV11-1 and TRBJ2-1, with D possibly matching TRBD2 (5 bases). V was trimmed by 1 base and J by 12 bases, leaving 10 bases between them. The CDR3 totals 12 residues. Per germline, CDR1 SGHAT and CDR2 FQDESV (reference sequence). CDR3 loop: CASSLGGAWQFF. The CDR3 DNA follows: TGTGCCAGCAGCTTAGGGGGAGCGTGGCAGTTCTTC.

This sequence joins TRBV11-2 and TRBJ2-7; 7 positions match TRBD2. The CDR3 covers 14 residues. V lost 5 bases, J lost 5 bases, and 9 bases stayed unmatched. Germline V gives CDR1 SGHAT, CDR2 FQNNGV. The CDR3 spells CASSHGEGVHEQYF. The CDR3 DNA sequence: TGTGCCAGCAGCCACGGGGAGGGCGTACACGAGCAGTACTTC.

The chain has TRBV5-6 and TRBJ1-2; D is unresolved. The CDR3 loop spans 15 amino acids. V was shortened by 0 bases and J by 2 bases, with 11 bases between the two germline ends. Germline CDR1 reads SGHDT; CDR2 reads YYEEEE. The CDR3 region has the DNA TGTGCCAGCAGCTTGGAGCCAGGAACAAACTATGGCTACACCTTC. Amino acid sequence: CASSLEPGTNYGYTF.

The chain uses TRBV6-6 and TRBJ2-3; D not resolved. The CDR3 totals 14 residues. Germline-derived CDR1 and CDR2 are MNHNY and SVGAGI (reference sequence). Trimming stripped 4 bases from V and 2 bases from J, with 10 bases between. The CDR3 DNA follows: TGTGCCAGCAGTTTGTCGACTCTCACAGATACGCAGTATTTT. It translates to CASSLSTLTDTQYF.

This chain joins TRBV10-1 and TRBJ1-3; 7 nucleotides match TRBD1. Germline CDR1 WNHNN, CDR2 SYGVQD (reference sequence). The CDR3 runs to 15 residues. Trimming removed 6 bases from V and 0 bases from J; junction bases left unmatched: 5. The DNA for the CDR3 is TGCGCCAGCAGCTCCGGGACAGACTCTGGAAACACCATATATTTT. This codes for CASSSGTDSGNTIYF.

This clone has a single count. The chain couples TRBV4-1 to TRBJ2-1, with 8 bases matching TRBD2. CDR3 size: 18 residues. V shed 1 base, J shed 5 bases, and the junction held 13 bases outside the gene matches. Germline V gene data show CDR1 as MGHRA and CDR2 as YSYEKL. This chain's CDR3 is CASSQGREGGPENNEQFF. The DNA for the CDR3 is TGCGCCAGCAGCCAAGGTCGGGAGGGAGGGCCAGAAAACAATGAGCAGTTCTTC.

V usage is TRBV24-1 and J usage is TRBJ1-3, with a weak D call TRBD1 (6 bases). CDR1 and CDR2 from the germline V gene are KGHDR and SFDVKD. The V gene lost 1 base and the J gene lost 4 bases, with 19 bases spanning the gap. The CDR3 extends over 18 amino acids. The chain's CDR3 is CATSDFGQISPWGNTIYF. In nucleotides, the CDR3 is TGTGCCACCAGTGATTTCGGACAGATCTCACCATGGGGAAACACCATATATTTT.

The chain recombines TRBV11-2 with TRBJ2-7; tentative D call: TRBD2 (6 bases). Germline assignment: CDR1 SGHAT and CDR2 FQNNGV. V lost 5 bases, J lost 2 bases, and 10 bases lay in between. This CDR3 has 13 amino acids. CDR3 sequence reads: CASSPGLPYEQYF. DNA of the CDR3: TGTGCCAGCAGCCCGGGACTCCCCTACGAGCAGTACTTC.

J is TRBJ2-3 and V is TRBV11-2, with D perhaps matching TRBD1 (6 bases). Looked up from germline, CDR1 is SGHAT and CDR2 is FQNNGV. V was cut by 4 bases and J by 2 bases, with 19 bases left in between. The CDR3 extends over 17 amino acids. The CDR3 reads CASSSLTGRGTTDTQYF. In nucleotides, the CDR3 is TGTGCCAGCAGCTCTCTTACGGGTAGGGGGACCACAGATACGCAGTATTTT.

This chain connects TRBV3-1 (or the pseudogene TRBV3-2) to TRBJ2-7, with 9 positions matching TRBD2. From germline, CDR1 is LGHDT and CDR2 YNNKEL (reference sequence). Germline trimming cut 4 bases from V and 0 bases from J; bases unmatched to any gene: 7. The CDR3 is 16 amino acids. The CDR3 reads CASSRSFSGSSYEQYF. DNA of the CDR3: TGTGCCAGCAGCCGAAGCTTTAGCGGGAGCTCCTACGAGCAGTACTTC.

V gene TRBV7-2 combines with J gene TRBJ1-2; D is possibly TRBD1 (5 bases). CDR1 is SGHTA, CDR2 FQGNSA, per germline. V lost 4 bases and J lost 1, with 22 bases in between. CDR3 length: 18 residues. This chain's CDR3 is CASSSNHHRDSLNYGYTF. The CDR3 DNA reads as TGTGCCAGCAGCTCGAACCACCACCGGGACTCCCTTAACTATGGCTACACCTTC.

The chain recombines TRBV6-5 with TRBJ2-2; 9 bases match TRBD1. Germline values: CDR1 MNHEY, CDR2 SVGAGI. CDR3 length: 15 amino acids. V lost 2 bases to trimming and J lost 5 bases; unmatched junction nucleotides: 3. DNA of the CDR3: TGTGCCAGCAGTTACGTGGGACAGGGTACCGGGGAGCTGTTTTTT. Translation: CASSYVGQGTGELFF.

The chain combines TRBV5-1 with TRBJ1-3; TRBD1 matches at 11 bases. Looked up from germline, CDR1 is SGHRS and CDR2 is YFSETQ. Germline trimming cut 3 bases from V and 1 base from J; bases unmatched to any gene: 18. CDR3 length: 21 amino acids. DNA of the CDR3: TGCGCCAGCAGCTATAACCCACCGGACAGGGGGCATCTTAATTCTGGAAACACCATATATTTT. This gives the protein CASSYNPPDRGHLNSGNTIYF.

CDR3 residues: CASLGRRTTNEKLFF. DNA for the CDR3: TGTGCCAGCTTGGGCAGACGTACAACTAATGAAAAACTGTTTTTT. This chain connects TRBV28 to TRBJ1-4; no firm D call. Germline V lookup: CDR1 MDHEN, CDR2 SYDVKM. V gave up 8 bases and J gave up 0 bases, with 13 bases separating them. CDR3 length: 15 residues.

The V gene is TRBV15, the J gene TRBJ2-5; possibly TRBD1 for D (6 bases). V lost 8 bases and J lost 7, with 23 bases in between. The CDR3 sequence is 15 residues long. Per germline, CDR1 LNHNV and CDR2 YYDKDF (reference sequence). DNA for the CDR3: TGTGCCACCCGACCACTCCGGGACATAGTGGCGACCCAGTACTTC. Translated: CATRPLRDIVATQYF.

To note about this clone: This may be a read error, as it is one base from a much larger clone. The J gene is TRBJ1-3, the V gene TRBV7-8; 10 nucleotides agree with TRBD1. Germline assignment: CDR1 SGHVS and CDR2 FQNEAQ. The J segment lost 1 base and the V segment lost 4 bases, leaving 1 base of the junction unmatched. This CDR3 is 15 amino acids long. CDR3 residues: CASSWGQGSGNTIYF. DNA for the CDR3: TGTGCCAGCAGCTGGGGACAGGGGTCTGGAAACACCATATATTTT.

The gene calls are TRBV7-3 and TRBJ2-1, with 12 bases identical to TRBD2. Germline values: CDR1 SGHTA, CDR2 FQGTGA. After removal of 2 bases from V and 0 bases from J, the junction contained 11 bases not matched to a gene. The CDR3 is made up of 20 amino acids. The CDR3 nucleotides read TGTGCCAGCAGCTTAGCTCCGTGGACTAGCGGGAAACCCTCCTACAATGAGCAGTTCTTC. Protein product: CASSLAPWTSGKPSYNEQFF. Filled out from reference TRBV7-3 and TRBJ2-1, the complete variable domain reads GAGVSQTPSNKVTEKGKYVELRCDPISGHTALYWYRQSLGQGPEFLIYFQGTGAADDSGLPNDRFFAVRPEGSVSTLKIQRTERGDSAVYLCASSLAPWTSGKPSYNEQFFGPGTRLTVL.

This chain links TRBV30 with TRBJ2-7, with 14 nucleotides matching TRBD2. Germline loops: CDR1 GTSNPN, CDR2 SVGIG (reference sequence). There are 16 residues in the CDR3. With V trimmed by 2 bases and J by 1 base, 4 bases remained unmatched. The CDR3 protein is CAWSRGLAGGSYEQYF. Here the CDR3 DNA reads TGTGCCTGGAGTAGAGGACTAGCGGGAGGATCCTACGAGCAGTACTTC.

J is TRBJ1-5 and V is TRBV28; TRBD1 agrees at 7 bases. V shed 5 bases and J 6 bases; nucleotides not matched to a gene: 4. The V gene's germline CDR1 is MDHEN and CDR2 SYDVKM. The CDR3 consists of 13 residues. The chain's CDR3 is CASSGDSFQPQHF. In nucleotides, the CDR3 is TGTGCCAGCAGTGGGGACAGCTTTCAGCCCCAGCATTTT. The full variable domain, completed using reference TRBV28 and TRBJ1-5, is DVKVTQSSRYLVKRTGEKVFLECVQDMDHENMFWYRQDPGLGLRLIYFSYDVKMKEKGDIPEGYSVSREKKERFSLILESASTNQTSMYLCASSGDSFQPQHFGDGTRLSIL.

This chain uses TRBV21-1 with TRBJ2-7; TRBD2 is taken as the D call from the table, unchecked against the DNA. TRBV21-1 constitutes a pseudogene. The CDR3 runs to 11 residues. The chain's CDR3 is CAGGGTYEQYF. The DNA for the CDR3 is TGTGCCGGCGGGGGCACCTACGAGCAGTACTTC.

The chain combines TRBV9 with TRBJ2-1; TRBD1 agrees at 9 bases. Germline trimming cut 2 bases from V and 6 bases from J; bases unmatched to any gene: 6. The length of the CDR3 is 15 residues. Germline V lookup: CDR1 SGDLS, CDR2 YYNGEE. The CDR3 region is CASSVSGTGTNEQFF. The CDR3 nucleotides read TGTGCCAGCAGCGTCTCCGGGACAGGGACCAATGAGCAGTTCTTC.

V usage is TRBV14 and J usage is TRBJ1-1, with 10 bases fitting TRBD1. With 4 bases clipped from V and 6 bases from J, the junction kept 5 bases outside the gene matches. CDR1 SGHDN and CDR2 FVKESK come from the germline V gene. There are 14 residues in the CDR3. The CDR3 DNA reads as TGTGCCAGCAGCCCACCGGGACAGGGGTCTGAAGCTTTCTTT. Translation gives CASSPPGQGSEAFF.

This chain joins TRBV7-2 and TRBJ2-1; D ambiguous. This CDR3 region has 14 residues. In germline, CDR1 is SGHTA, CDR2 FQGNSA. Trimming took 4 bases from V and 3 from J, leaving 10 bases between them. CDR3 coding DNA: TGTGCCAGCAGCTCCTACCCTAGCTACAATGAGCAGTTCTTC. Translation gives CASSSYPSYNEQFF. Based on the CDR3 plus reference TRBV7-2 and TRBJ2-1, the full variable domain is GAGVSQSPSNKVTEKGKDVELRCDPISGHTALYWYRQSLGQGLEFLIYFQGNSAPDKSGLPSDRFSAERTGGSVSTLTIQRTQQEDSAVYLCASSSYPSYNEQFFGPGTRLTVL.

The rearrangement links TRBV6-5 to TRBJ1-6; 7 bases align to TRBD1. CDR1 and CDR2 (germline): MNHEY, SVGAGI. The CDR3 sequence is 13 residues long. Trimming cost V 7 bases and J 10 bases; bases outside gene matches: 7. The CDR3 region is CASTDRDRSPLHF. In DNA form, the CDR3 reads TGTGCCAGCACCGACAGGGATCGGTCACCCCTCCACTTT.

This chain links TRBV28 with TRBJ2-7; 7 bases match TRBD2. In germline, CDR1 is MDHEN, CDR2 SYDVKM. The CDR3 loop spans 14 amino acids. The V and J ends lost 8 bases and 2 bases, in that order; junction bases with no gene match: 9. The CDR3 sequence: CASVNAAGAYEQYF. The CDR3 nucleotides read TGTGCCAGCGTTAACGCGGCGGGAGCCTACGAGCAGTACTTC. Variable domain in full (rest from reference TRBV28 and TRBJ2-7): DVKVTQSSRYLVKRTGEKVFLECVQDMDHENMFWYRQDPGLGLRLIYFSYDVKMKEKGDIPEGYSVSREKKERFSLILESASTNQTSMYLCASVNAAGAYEQYFGPGTRLTVT.

V usage is TRBV7-9 and J usage is TRBJ1-2; 8 bases are shared with TRBD1. V was pared by 4 bases and J by 0 bases, with 4 bases of the junction left unmatched. Germline V gene lookup returns CDR1 SEHNR and CDR2 FQNEAQ (reference sequence). This CDR3 is built from 15 residues. The CDR3 loop reads CASSYGTGANYGYTF. The CDR3 DNA is TGTGCCAGCAGCTACGGGACAGGAGCTAACTATGGCTACACCTTC.

V usage is TRBV11-3 and J usage is TRBJ2-1, with D unresolved. CDR1 is SGHNT and CDR2 is YENEEA in the germline V gene. Trimming left V 5 bases short and J 6 bases short, with 8 bases between. CDR3 size: 12 residues. The CDR3 DNA sequence: TGTGCCAGCAGCGCACGAGGCAATGAGCAGTTCTTC. Translated: CASSARGNEQFF. The full variable domain, with the rest looked up from reference TRBV11-3 and TRBJ2-1, is EAGVVQSPRYKIIEKKQPVAFWCNPISGHNTLYWYLQNLGQGPELLIRYENEEAVDDSQLPKDRFSAERLKGVDSTLKIQPAELGDSAVYLCASSARGNEQFFGPGTRLTVL.

With regard to this clone: The identical CDR3 is also encoded by other nucleotide sequences in the sample. The V and J genes are TRBV19 and TRBJ2-7; 9 bases align to TRBD1. This CDR3 comprises 14 residues. V shed 6 bases and J 1 base; nucleotides not matched to a gene: 4. CDR1 LNHDA and CDR2 SQIVND come from the germline V gene (reference sequence). The CDR3 protein is CASSHGTGSYEQYF. CDR3 bases: TGTGCCAGTAGCCACGGGACAGGGTCCTACGAGCAGTACTTC.

In this sample, this clone turned up a few times. V usage is TRBV27 and J usage is TRBJ1-1, with D perhaps TRBD1 (6 bases). The CDR3 consists of 13 residues. V lost 5 bases to trimming and J lost 5 bases, with 12 bases between them. Germline CDR1 and CDR2: MNHEY and SMNVEV (reference sequence). As DNA, the CDR3 is TGTGCCAGCAGTGGGGGCGACAGGACTGAAGCTTTCTTT. This encodes CASSGGDRTEAFF.

The chain joins TRBV19 to TRBJ2-7; 7 bases line up with TRBD2. The V and J ends lost 3 bases and 7 bases, in that order; junction bases with no gene match: 15. This CDR3 region has 16 residues. Germline lookup yields CDR1 LNHDA and CDR2 SQIVND (reference sequence). In DNA, the CDR3 is TGTGCCAGTAGTATTGTGTCTAGCGGACGTTCTACGGAGCAGTACTTC. Its protein is CASSIVSSGRSTEQYF. The whole variable domain, filled in from reference TRBV19 and TRBJ2-7, reads DGGITQSPKYLFRKEGQNVTLSCEQNLNHDAMYWYRQDPGQGLRLIYYSQIVNDFQKGDIAEGYSVSREKKESFPLTVTSAQKNPTAFYLCASSIVSSGRSTEQYFGPGTRLTVT.